This T cell receptor beta chain was documented in a study of post-analysis software for immune sequencing data. Study findings and constraints: F measure grouped same-batch samples tightly together. TRBV segments more frequent in patients than in controls numbered several and included TRBV5-6, TRBV5-1 and TRBV20-1.

This CDR3 spans 14 amino acids. Presence of unique molecular identifiers characterized the TCR beta cDNA libraries. Each CDR3 protein is one row after TCRdb ran MiXCR on the PCR reads. The sample lists 750,000 to 900,000 distinct CDR3 sequences; about 43% were seen once. This clonotype was seen a handful of times. Its specificity is unknown. Source material: blood. The clonotype originates from a girl under 18 with multiple sclerosis. The chain couples TRBV21-1 to TRBJ2-7; the table's D call of TRBD1 was not tested on the DNA. TRBV21-1 is a pseudogene locus. The CDR3 protein is CASTRQGEPYEQYF. Here the CDR3 DNA reads TGTGCCAGCACGAGACAGGGGGAGCCGTACGAGCAGTACTTC.